This T cell receptor beta chain was obtained from a study of blood T cells in healthy people across ages (dated by TCRdb to the mid-2010s). General notes on the study: In model experiments, roughly one uniquely barcoded TCR beta cDNA molecule per two T cells was captured by template switching. Two additional independent replicas of 1 million unique cDNA reads from the same blood draw were analyzed for two donors (one aged 18 to 29 and one aged 80 or older). To avoid experimental bias, donors of different ages were spread randomly across the sequencing lanes. Age-related changes in TCR beta repertoire diversity were measured in the study by deep sequencing normalized with unique cDNA molecular identifiers. The donors were divided into four age groups: young (average around 16 years), middle-aged (about 39), aged (under 70) and long-lived (about 84).

Receptor amplification or capture employed 5' RACE. The instrument was an Illumina HiSeq 2500. A second PCR of about 6 to 12 cycles was performed with a sample-barcoded 5' primer and a J-beta primer mix. Each TCR beta cDNA molecule received a unique molecular identifier from a template-switch 5' adaptor carrying 12 random nucleotides. At least 3 million CDR3-containing paired-end reads were obtained from each sample. First-strand cDNA was synthesized from all RNA with the Mint cDNA synthesis kit, primed by a TRBC-specific oligonucleotide. Following uracil-DNA glycosylase treatment, all cDNA underwent a first 18-cycle PCR with the universal primers M1SS and BC2_uni_R. As for the original processing: For normalization, 1 million high-quality reads, each with a distinct molecular identifier, were randomly selected from each sample. Reads sharing molecular identifiers were discarded rather than binned into consensus sequences. CDR3 identification, clonotype clustering and error correction used MiTCR with a Q25 quality threshold and the strictest error-elimination algorithm. A nonparametric unseen species model using Euler transformation provided a lower-bound estimate of total TCR beta diversity. TCRdb redid the processing of the public reads, applying fastp at Q25 and MiXCR, and retained in-frame beta chains. Rows are unified per CDR3 protein, each entry keeping the most common DNA and genes. V and J calls and clone size were set by TCRdb, not the authors. The sample data list 660,000 or so distinct CDR3 sequences, and 45% to 65% of these were observed just once. The ten largest clones represent 30% to 40% of the sample.

The roughly 39 donors, aged roughly 6 to 95 years, were systemically healthy Caucasian individuals from Russia. About 9.1 milliliters of peripheral blood were collected from each donor into EDTA-treated Vacutainer tubes. PBMCs were isolated by Ficoll-Paque density-gradient centrifugation, with at least 6 million obtained per sample. Trizol reagent was used to extract total RNA from PBMCs, with at least 5 micrograms per sample. For every donor, an aliquot of PBMCs went through flow cytometry to measure the percentages of naive CD45RAhigh/CD27high T cells. Points the paper makes about the study in general: Observed TCR beta diversity per million T cells fell roughly linearly with age, and a significant reduction was already apparent by age roughly 40. Since profiling was done on bulk unsorted PBMCs, naive and antigen-experienced compartments could not be conclusively compared. Because the CMV infection status of the donors was unknown, age-related changes in expanded clonotypes may potentially have been confounded. Compared with the aged group, more naive CD4+ T cells, fewer expanded clones and increased TCR diversity were shown by the long-lived group, suggesting age selection. Estimates of total diversity based on one million sequenced T cells were considered lower bounds and underestimates. There was a strong correlation between observed TCR beta diversity and the percentage of naive T cells measured by flow cytometry.

Cut back by 0 bases and 4 bases, the V and J ends lie 10 bases apart. Sequences SGHRS (CDR1) and YFSETQ (CDR2) are obtained from the germline V gene. The CDR3 measures 14 amino acids from cysteine to phenylalanine. Of all the DNA, just the CDR3 is kept, 42 bases in frame from base 1. A note on this clonotype: Its antigen specificity is not known. Base quality data are lacking; no much larger clone is found one base away.

This TCR came from a man in his fifties or sixties in good health. Specimen: blood. This sequence uses TRBV5-1 and TRBJ1-1; the D segment cannot be called with confidence. The bases read TGCGCCAGCAGCTTGGTAAGGGCGGGCACTGAAGCTTTCTTT. Its protein is CASSLVRAGTEAFF.